The entry that follows covers one TCR beta chain sequence. The germline V gene has CDR1 SGHRS and CDR2 YFSETQ. The CDR3 extends over 15 amino acids. The V and J ends lost 2 bases and 8 bases, in that order; junction bases with no gene match: 9. The record originates from a study of cytomegalovirus exposure and HLA in healthy donors. 60 Vbeta and 13 Jbeta primers were used in PCR. Method: immunoSEQ multiplex PCR; TCRdb's copy keeps in-frame clones and lacks some. The table includes 150,000 to 170,000 clones, around 79% detected once. The chain is built from TRBV5-1 and TRBJ2-1; TRBD2 aligns across 8 bases. This receptor was obtained from a man aged 18 to 29 in good health and CMV-seronegative. Sequencing was performed on PBMCs. For the CDR3, the DNA is TGCGCCAGCAGCTTATTTGTGGCGGGAGGACATGAGCAGTTCTTC. This translates into CASSLFVAGGHEQFF.